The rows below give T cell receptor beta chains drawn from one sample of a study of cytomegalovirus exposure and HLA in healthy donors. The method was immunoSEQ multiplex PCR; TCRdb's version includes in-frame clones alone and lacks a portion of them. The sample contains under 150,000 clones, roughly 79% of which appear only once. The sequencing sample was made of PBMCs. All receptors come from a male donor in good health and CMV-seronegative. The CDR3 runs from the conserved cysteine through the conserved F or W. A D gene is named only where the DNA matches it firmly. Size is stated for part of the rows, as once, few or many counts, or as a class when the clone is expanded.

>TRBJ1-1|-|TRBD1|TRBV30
CAWSNPGQGATEAFF
TGTGCCTGGAGCAACCCGGGACAGGGGGCCACTGAAGCTTTCTTT
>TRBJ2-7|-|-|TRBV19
CASSPPGILSEQYF
TGTGCCAGTAGTCCCCCAGGGATCCTCAGCGAGCAGTACTTC
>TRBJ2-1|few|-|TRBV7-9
CASSLPGAGEQFF
TGTGCCAGCAGCTTACCAGGGGCTGGTGAGCAGTTCTTC
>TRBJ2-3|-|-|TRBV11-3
CASSSHTDTQYF
TGTGCCAGCAGCTCCCACACAGATACGCAGTATTTT
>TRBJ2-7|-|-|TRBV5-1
CASSWNPGVISYEQYF
TGCGCCAGCAGCTGGAACCCAGGGGTGATCTCCTACGAGCAGTACTTC
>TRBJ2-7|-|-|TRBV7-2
CASSLSVNSYEQYF
TGTGCCAGCAGCTTAAGCGTAAACTCCTACGAGCAGTACTTC
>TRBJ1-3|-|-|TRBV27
CASSWTAGNTIYF
TGTGCCAGCAGCTGGACAGCCGGAAACACCATATATTTT
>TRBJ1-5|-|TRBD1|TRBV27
CASSLSGTANWPQHF
TGTGCCAGCAGTTTATCTGGGACAGCTAACTGGCCCCAGCATTTT
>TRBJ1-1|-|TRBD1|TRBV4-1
CASSQNPPGQGIWTEAFF
TGCGCCAGCAGCCAAAACCCCCCGGGACAGGGGATATGGACTGAAGCTTTCTTT
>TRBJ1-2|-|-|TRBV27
CASSSTGTLDYGYTF
TGTGCCAGCAGTTCCACAGGTACCCTCGACTATGGCTACACCTTC
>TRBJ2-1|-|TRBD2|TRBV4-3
CASSQALLASSYNEQFF
TGCGCCAGCAGCCAAGCCTTACTAGCGAGCTCCTACAATGAGCAGTTCTTC
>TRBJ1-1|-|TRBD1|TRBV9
CASSVTPGGQIPEAFF
TGTGCCAGCAGCGTAACCCCAGGGGGGCAGATACCTGAAGCTTTCTTT
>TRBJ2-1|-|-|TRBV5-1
CASSSSAGPNEQFF
TGCGCCAGCAGTTCTAGCGCAGGTCCCAATGAGCAGTTCTTC
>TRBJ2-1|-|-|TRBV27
CASSFGESSYNEQFF
TGTGCCAGCAGTTTCGGGGAGAGCTCCTACAATGAGCAGTTCTTC
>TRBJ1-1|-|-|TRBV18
CASSPPLQSHAEAFF
TGTGCCAGCTCACCACCGTTACAGTCCCACGCTGAAGCTTTCTTT
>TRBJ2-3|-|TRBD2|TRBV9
CASSTRRASGYPPDTQYF
TGTGCCAGCAGCACCCGTCGAGCTAGCGGGTACCCACCAGATACGCAGTATTTT
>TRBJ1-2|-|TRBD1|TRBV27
CASSSMRQGFMYGYTF
TGTGCCAGCAGTTCCATGCGACAGGGATTCATGTATGGCTACACCTTC
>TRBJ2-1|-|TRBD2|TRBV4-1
CASSQNHGTSGRFYNEQFF
TGCGCCAGCAGCCAGAATCACGGGACTAGCGGGAGGTTCTACAATGAGCAGTTCTTC
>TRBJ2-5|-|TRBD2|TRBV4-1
CASSRPTSGRVETQYF
TGCGCCAGCAGCCGCCCGACTAGCGGGAGGGTAGAGACCCAGTACTTC
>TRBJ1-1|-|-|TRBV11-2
CASSPYHGGMNTEAFF
TGTGCCAGCAGCCCATACCACGGGGGGATGAACACTGAAGCTTTCTTT
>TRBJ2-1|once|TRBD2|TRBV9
CASSVGAGGYNEQFF
TGTGCCAGCAGCGTAGGTGCGGGAGGCTACAATGAGCAGTTCTTC
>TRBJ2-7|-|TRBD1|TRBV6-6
CASRLTGQFAYEQYF
TGTGCCAGCAGACTGACAGGGCAGTTCGCCTACGAGCAGTACTTC
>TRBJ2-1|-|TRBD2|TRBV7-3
CASSLLRGGGRNYNEQFF
TGTGCCAGCAGCTTACTGAGGGGTGGCGGGAGGAACTACAATGAGCAGTTCTTC
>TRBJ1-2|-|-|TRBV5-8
CASSFWGAGSSGYTF
TGTGCCAGCAGCTTTTGGGGAGCGGGCTCAAGTGGCTACACCTTC
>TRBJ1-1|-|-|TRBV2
CASSERGGRPEAFF
TGTGCCAGCAGTGAAAGGGGGGGAAGACCTGAAGCTTTCTTT
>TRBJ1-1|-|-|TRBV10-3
CATMPGGTTEAFF
TGTGCCACCATGCCCGGGGGAACCACTGAAGCTTTCTTT
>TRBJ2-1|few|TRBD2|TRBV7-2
CASSRRLAGVLRNEQFF
TGTGCCAGCAGCCGGAGACTAGCGGGAGTGCTACGCAATGAGCAGTTCTTC
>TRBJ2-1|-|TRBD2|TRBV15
CATSLSGGAQNEQFF
TGTGCCACCAGCCTCTCCGGGGGGGCCCAGAATGAGCAGTTCTTC
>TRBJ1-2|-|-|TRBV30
CAWSVSGGNYGYTF
TGTGCCTGGAGTGTAAGCGGCGGGAACTATGGCTACACCTTC
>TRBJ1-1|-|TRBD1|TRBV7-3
CAGSSTGTTEAFF
TGTGCCGGCAGCTCGACAGGGACCACTGAAGCTTTCTTT
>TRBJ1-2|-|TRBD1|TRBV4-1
CASSQDPGQGCGYTF
TGCGCCAGCAGCCAAGATCCGGGACAGGGGTGCGGCTACACCTTC
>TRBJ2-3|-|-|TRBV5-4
CASSLGGTVTDTQYF
TGTGCCAGCAGCTTGGGTGGGACTGTCACAGATACGCAGTATTTT
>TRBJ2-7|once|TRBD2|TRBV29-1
CSLEGLAGDSSYEQYF
TGCAGCCTGGAGGGACTAGCGGGGGATTCATCCTACGAGCAGTACTTC
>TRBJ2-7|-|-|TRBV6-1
CASSEGSPSSYEQYF
TGTGCCAGCAGTGAAGGCTCCCCGAGCTCCTACGAGCAGTACTTC
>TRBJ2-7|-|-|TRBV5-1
CASSLGAGTTEQYF
TGCGCCAGCAGCTTGGGGGCGGGAACCACCGAGCAGTACTTC
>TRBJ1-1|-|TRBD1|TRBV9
CASSVMTGGVNTEAFF
TGTGCCAGCAGCGTAATGACAGGGGGAGTGAACACTGAAGCTTTCTTT
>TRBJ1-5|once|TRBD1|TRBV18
CASSLGMQGAGNQPQHF
TGTGCCAGCTCACTGGGAATGCAGGGGGCTGGCAATCAGCCCCAGCATTTT
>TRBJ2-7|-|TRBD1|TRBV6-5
CASKRTGSSYEQYF
TGTGCCAGCAAAAGGACAGGGTCGTCCTACGAGCAGTACTTC
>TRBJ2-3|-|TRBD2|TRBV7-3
CASSLMGGVSTDTQYF
TGTGCCAGCAGCTTAATGGGGGGGGTTAGCACAGATACGCAGTATTTT
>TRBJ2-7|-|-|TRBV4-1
CASSQGRAGRYEQYF
TGCGCCAGCAGCCAAGGGAGGGCGGGCCGGTACGAGCAGTACTTC
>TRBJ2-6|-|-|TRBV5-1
CASSQQASGANVLTF
TGCGCCAGCAGCCAACAGGCCTCTGGGGCCAACGTCCTGACTTTC
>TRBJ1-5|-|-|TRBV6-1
CASSERDSHQPQHF
TGTGCCAGCAGTGAACGGGACTCTCATCAGCCCCAGCATTTT
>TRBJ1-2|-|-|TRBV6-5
CASSYLQGFNYGYTF
TGTGCCAGCAGTTACCTACAGGGCTTTAACTATGGCTACACCTTC
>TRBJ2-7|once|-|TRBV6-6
CASSYVPENYEQYF
TGTGCCAGCAGTTACGTACCCGAGAACTACGAGCAGTACTTC
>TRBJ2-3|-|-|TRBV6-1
CASSESGASTDTQYF
TGTGCCAGCAGTGAATCAGGGGCAAGCACAGATACGCAGTATTTT
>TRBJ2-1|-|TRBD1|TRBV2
CASSVQGFNEQFF
TGTGCCAGCAGTGTACAGGGGTTCAATGAGCAGTTCTTC
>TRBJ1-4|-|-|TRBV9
CASSVTGRGLANEKLFF
TGTGCCAGCAGCGTCACAGGGAGAGGATTAGCTAATGAAAAACTGTTTTTT
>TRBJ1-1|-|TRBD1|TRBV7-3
CASSFIQGAITEAFF
TGTGCCAGCAGCTTCATACAGGGGGCAATCACTGAAGCTTTCTTT
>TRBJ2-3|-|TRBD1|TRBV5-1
CASWGTASTDTQYF
TGCGCCAGCTGGGGGACAGCGAGCACAGATACGCAGTATTTT
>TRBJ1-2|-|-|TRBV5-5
CASSVDGRGPMDYTF
TGTGCCAGCAGCGTTGACGGGAGAGGGCCTATGGACTACACCTTC
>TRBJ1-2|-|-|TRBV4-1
CASSQDLAGLYF
TGCGCCAGCAGCCAAGATTTGGCAGGATTATACTTC
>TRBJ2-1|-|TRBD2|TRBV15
CATSSSGRALNEQFF
TGTGCCACCAGCAGTAGCGGGAGGGCCCTCAATGAGCAGTTCTTC
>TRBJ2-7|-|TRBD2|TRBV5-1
CASSFSRLAGGRGYEQYF
TGCGCCAGCAGCTTCTCGAGGCTAGCGGGAGGGCGGGGATACGAGCAGTACTTC
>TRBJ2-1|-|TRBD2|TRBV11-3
CASSSRGEQFF
TGTGCCAGCAGCTCGCGGGGGGAGCAGTTCTTC
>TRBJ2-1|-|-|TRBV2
CASSEWARVTYNEQFF
TGTGCCAGCAGTGAATGGGCCAGGGTAACCTACAATGAGCAGTTCTTC
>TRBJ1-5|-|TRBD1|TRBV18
CASSPRQGFSNQPQHF
TGTGCCAGCTCACCCCGACAGGGGTTTAGCAATCAGCCCCAGCATTTT
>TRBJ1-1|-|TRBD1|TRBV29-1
CSVETGPGTEAFF
TGCAGCGTAGAGACAGGGCCGGGGACTGAAGCTTTCTTT
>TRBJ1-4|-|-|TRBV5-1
CASGNGLAWGLNEKLFF
TGCGCCAGCGGCAACGGACTAGCATGGGGGCTGAATGAAAAACTGTTTTTT
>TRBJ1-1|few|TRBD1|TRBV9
CASSVIGTGPNTEAFF
TGTGCCAGCAGCGTAATAGGGACAGGGCCTAACACTGAAGCTTTCTTT